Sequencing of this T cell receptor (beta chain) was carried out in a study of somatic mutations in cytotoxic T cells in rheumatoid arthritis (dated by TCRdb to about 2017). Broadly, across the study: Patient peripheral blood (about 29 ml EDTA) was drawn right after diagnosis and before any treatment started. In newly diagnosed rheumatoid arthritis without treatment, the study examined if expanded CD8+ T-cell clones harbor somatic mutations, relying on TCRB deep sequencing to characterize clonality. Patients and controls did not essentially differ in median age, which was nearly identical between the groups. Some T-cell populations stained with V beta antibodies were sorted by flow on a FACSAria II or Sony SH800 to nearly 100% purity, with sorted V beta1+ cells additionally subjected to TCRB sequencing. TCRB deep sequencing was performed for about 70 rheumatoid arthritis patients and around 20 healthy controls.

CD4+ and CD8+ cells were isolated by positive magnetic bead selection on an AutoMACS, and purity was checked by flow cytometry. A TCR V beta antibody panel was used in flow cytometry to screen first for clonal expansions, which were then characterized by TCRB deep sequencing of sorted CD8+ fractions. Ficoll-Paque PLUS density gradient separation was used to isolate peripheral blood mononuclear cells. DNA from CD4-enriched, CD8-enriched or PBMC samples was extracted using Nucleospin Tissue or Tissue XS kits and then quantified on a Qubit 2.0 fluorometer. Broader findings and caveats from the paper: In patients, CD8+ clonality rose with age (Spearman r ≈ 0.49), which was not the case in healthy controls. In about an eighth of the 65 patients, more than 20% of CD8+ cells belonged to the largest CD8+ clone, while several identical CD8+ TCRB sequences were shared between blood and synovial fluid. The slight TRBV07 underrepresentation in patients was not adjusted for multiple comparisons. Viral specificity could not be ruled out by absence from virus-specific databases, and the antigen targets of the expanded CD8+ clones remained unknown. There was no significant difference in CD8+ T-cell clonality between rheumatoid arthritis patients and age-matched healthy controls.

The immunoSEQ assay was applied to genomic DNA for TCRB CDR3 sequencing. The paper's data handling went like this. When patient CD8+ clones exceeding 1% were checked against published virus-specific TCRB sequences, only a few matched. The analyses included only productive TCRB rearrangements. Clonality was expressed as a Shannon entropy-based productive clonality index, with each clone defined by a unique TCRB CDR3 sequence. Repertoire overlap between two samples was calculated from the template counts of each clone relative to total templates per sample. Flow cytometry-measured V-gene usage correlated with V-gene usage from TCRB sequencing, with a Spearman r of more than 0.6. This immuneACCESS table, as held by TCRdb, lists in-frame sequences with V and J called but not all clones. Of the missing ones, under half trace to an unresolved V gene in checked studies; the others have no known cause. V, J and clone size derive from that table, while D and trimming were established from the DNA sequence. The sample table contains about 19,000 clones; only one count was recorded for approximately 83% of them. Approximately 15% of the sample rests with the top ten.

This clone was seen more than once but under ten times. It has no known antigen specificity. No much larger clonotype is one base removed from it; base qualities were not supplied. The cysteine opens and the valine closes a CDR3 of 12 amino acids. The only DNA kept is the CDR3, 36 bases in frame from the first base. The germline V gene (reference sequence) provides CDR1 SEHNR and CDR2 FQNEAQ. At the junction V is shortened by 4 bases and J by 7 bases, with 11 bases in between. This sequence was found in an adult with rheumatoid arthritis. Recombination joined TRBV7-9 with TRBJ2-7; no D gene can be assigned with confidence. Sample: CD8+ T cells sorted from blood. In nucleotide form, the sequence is TGTGCCAGCAGCTCCTTGGGTGAAGAGCAGTACGTC. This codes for CASSSLGEEQYV.